The clone carrying this T cell receptor beta chain was seen only a few times. One entry per CDR3 protein, called by TCRdb with MiXCR from the PCR reads. The sample has approximately 24,000 distinct CDR3 sequences; 53% are singletons. The data derive from a study of CD4 and CD8 cells across lung adenocarcinoma regions. Localized lung adenocarcinoma, a non-small cell lung cancer, affected the donors. Input material: CD8+ T cells from the center of a lung tumor. This TCR derives from a male donor with lung adenocarcinoma. The CD4 and CD8 labels of this study may be unreliable.

The CDR3 reads CASSRTSGIDGELFF. The DNA of the CDR3 is TGTGCCAGCAGTCGGACTAGCGGGATCGACGGGGAGCTGTTTTTT. The V gene is TRBV3-1, the J gene TRBJ2-2, with 12 bases fitting TRBD2. The CDR3 length is 15 residues. Germline CDR1 LGHDT, CDR2 YNNKEL (reference sequence). The V gene end was trimmed by 6 bases and the J gene end by 7 bases; junction bases not matched to a gene: 6.